The present T cell receptor beta chain was sequenced within a study of shared clonotypes between healthy human individuals. Trimming cost V 4 bases and J 2 bases, with 11 bases left between them. The CDR3 covers 14 residues. Germline V gene sequence: CDR1 SGDLS, CDR2 YYNGEE. At the deep level, the assay was run. Genomic DNA of each subset was evenly split across several immunoSEQ plates. Method: immunoSEQ multiplex PCR; TCRdb's copy keeps in-frame clones and lacks some. Of over 400,000 clones listed, approximately 82% were seen once; the top ten hold approximately 12%. For genomic DNA, unsorted samples relied on tens of millions of PBMCs.

Sample: PBMCs. The TCR comes from a woman aged 40 to 50 in good health. Some clones in this sample may be carry-over from other donors' samples. The chain is built from TRBV9 and TRBJ2-3, with D perhaps assigned TRBD1 or TRBD2 (5 bases each). CDR3 sequence: CASSRGTNTDTQYF. The CDR3 DNA reads as TGTGCCAGCAGCCGGGGCACTAACACAGATACGCAGTATTTT.